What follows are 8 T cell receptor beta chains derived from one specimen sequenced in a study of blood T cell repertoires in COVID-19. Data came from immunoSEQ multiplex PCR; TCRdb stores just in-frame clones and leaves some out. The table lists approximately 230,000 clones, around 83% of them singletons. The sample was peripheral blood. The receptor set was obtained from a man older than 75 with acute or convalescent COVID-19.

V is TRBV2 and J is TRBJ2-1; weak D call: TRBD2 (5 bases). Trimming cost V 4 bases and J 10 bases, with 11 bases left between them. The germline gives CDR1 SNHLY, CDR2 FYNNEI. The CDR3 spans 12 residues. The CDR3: CASSGGGGEQFF. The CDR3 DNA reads TGTGCCAGCAGTGGGGGTGGCGGGGAGCAGTTCTTC. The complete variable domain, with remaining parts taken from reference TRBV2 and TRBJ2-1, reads EPEVTQTPSHQVTQMGQEVILRCVPISNHLYFYWYRQILGQKVEFLVSFYNNEISEKSEIFDDQFSVERPDGSNFTLKIRSTKLEDSAMYFCASSGGGGEQFFGPGTRLTVL.

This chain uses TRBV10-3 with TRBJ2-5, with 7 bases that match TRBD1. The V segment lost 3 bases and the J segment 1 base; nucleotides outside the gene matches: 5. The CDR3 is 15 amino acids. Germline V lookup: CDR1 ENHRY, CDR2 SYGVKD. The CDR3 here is CAISDGTVPQETQYF. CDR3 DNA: TGTGCCATCAGTGACGGGACAGTGCCCCAAGAGACCCAGTACTTC.

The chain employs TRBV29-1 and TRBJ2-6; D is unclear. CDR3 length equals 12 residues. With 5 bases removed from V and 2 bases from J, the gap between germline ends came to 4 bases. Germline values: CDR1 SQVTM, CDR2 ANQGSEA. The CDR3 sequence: CSVSAGANVLTF. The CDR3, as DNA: TGCAGCGTTAGCGCTGGGGCCAACGTCCTGACTTTC.

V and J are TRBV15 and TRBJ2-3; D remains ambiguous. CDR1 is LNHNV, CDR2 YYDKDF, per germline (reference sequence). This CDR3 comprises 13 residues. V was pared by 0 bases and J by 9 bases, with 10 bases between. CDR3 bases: TGTGCCACCAGCAGAGACCTACGACACACGCAGTATTTT. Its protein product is CATSRDLRHTQYF.

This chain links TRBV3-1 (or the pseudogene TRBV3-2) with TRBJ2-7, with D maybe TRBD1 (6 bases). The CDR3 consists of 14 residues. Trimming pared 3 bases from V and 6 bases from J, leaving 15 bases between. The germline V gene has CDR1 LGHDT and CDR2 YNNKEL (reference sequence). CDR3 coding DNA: TGTGCCAGCAGCCAGACAGGCGGCCCTCCCGAGCAGTACTTC. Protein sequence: CASSQTGGPPEQYF.

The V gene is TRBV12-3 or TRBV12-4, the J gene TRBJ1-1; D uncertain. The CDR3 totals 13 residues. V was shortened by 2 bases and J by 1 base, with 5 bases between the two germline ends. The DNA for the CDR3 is TGTGCCAGCAGTTTACGGGAGAACACTGAAGCTTTCTTT. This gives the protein CASSLRENTEAFF.

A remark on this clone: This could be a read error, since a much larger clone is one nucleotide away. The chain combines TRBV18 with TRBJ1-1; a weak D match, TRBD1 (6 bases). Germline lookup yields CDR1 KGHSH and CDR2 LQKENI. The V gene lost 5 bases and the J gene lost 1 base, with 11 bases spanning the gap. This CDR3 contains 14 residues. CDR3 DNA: TGTGCCAGCTCAACAGACAGGAGGAACACTGAAGCTTTCTTT. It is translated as CASSTDRRNTEAFF. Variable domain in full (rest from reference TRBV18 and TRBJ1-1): NAGVMQNPRHLVRRRGQEARLRCSPMKGHSHVYWYRQLPEEGLKFMVYLQKENIIDESGMPKERFSAEFPKEGPSILRIQQVVRGDSAAYFCASSTDRRNTEAFFGQGTRLTVV.

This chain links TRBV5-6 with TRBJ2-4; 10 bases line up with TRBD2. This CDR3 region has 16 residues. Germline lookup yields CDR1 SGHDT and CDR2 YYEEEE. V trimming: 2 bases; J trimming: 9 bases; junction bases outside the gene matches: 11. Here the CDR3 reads CASSFRLAGARGIQYF. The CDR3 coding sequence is TGTGCCAGCAGCTTCCGCCTAGCGGGGGCGAGGGGCATTCAGTACTTC.